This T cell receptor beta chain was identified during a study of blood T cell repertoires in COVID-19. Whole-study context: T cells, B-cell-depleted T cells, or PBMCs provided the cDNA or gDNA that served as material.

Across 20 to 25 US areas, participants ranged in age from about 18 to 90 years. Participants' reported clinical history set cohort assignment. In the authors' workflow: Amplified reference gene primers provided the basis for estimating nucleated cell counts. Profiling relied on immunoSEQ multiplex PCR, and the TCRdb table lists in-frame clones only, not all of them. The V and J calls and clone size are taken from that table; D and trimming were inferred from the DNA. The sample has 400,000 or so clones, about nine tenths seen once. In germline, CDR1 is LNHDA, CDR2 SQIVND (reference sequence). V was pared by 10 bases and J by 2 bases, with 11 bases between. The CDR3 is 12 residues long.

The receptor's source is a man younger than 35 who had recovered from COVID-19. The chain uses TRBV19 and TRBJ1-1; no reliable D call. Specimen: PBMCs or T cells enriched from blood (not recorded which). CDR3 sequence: CATRLGNTEAFF. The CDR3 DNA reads TGTGCCACGAGACTTGGTAACACTGAAGCTTTCTTT.